This T cell receptor (beta chain) was sequenced in a study of T cell responses to AZD1222 COVID-19 vaccine (dated by TCRdb to 2020 to 2023). Context from the whole study: TCR sequencing covered 230 to 250 trial participants: about 210 given two doses of AZD1222 and around 26 given two doses of MenACWY control vaccine. Trial participants were enrolled by age into subgroups of 18-55, 56-69 and 70-plus years, and 148, 28 and 57 TCR-sequenced participants, respectively, were included in these subgroups.

The CDR3 regions of human TCRbeta chains were subjected to immunosequencing. Turning to the authors' computational methods: Repertoire TCRs were checked for matches against a reference library of SARS-CoV-2-specific TCRs that had been generated using the MIRA antigen-specificity platform. Breadth meant the fraction of unique TCRs that were SARS-CoV-2-associated, whereas depth meant the fraction of total T cells that were SARS-CoV-2-associated. Each spike-specific TCR was assigned to its reactive spike region and to a CD4 or CD8 class using the MIRA data. Log10-transformed breadth and depth values were compared by one-way ANOVA with Sidak's multiple comparisons tests. TCRdb's version of the immuneACCESS table is confined to in-frame rearrangements and falls short of the full clone set. An unresolved V gene accounts for under half of the shortfall where checked; the remainder is of unknown origin. Clone size and the V and J calls come from that table; the DNA yielded D and trimming. This sample comprises 150,000 to 200,000 clones, more than 75% of them detected only once. About 3% of the sample comes from the top ten.

In the case of this clone: Its antigen remains unidentified. It has no much larger one-base neighbor in the sample; base qualities were not kept.

Trimming costs V 1 base and J 2 bases, and their ends lie 12 bases apart. Taken from the germline V gene (reference sequence), the CDR1 and CDR2 loops are MNHNY and SVGAGI. The CDR3 measures 15 amino acids from cysteine to phenylalanine. CDR3 DNA only is kept here, 45 bases in frame from base 1. Read against the paper, the sample's time point label means: baseline before first vaccination. Read against the paper, the sample's treatment or condition label means: meningococcal conjugate vaccine given as trial control. Vaccinee samples were obtained from the UK trials COV001 and COV002, which included a single-blind randomized controlled phase 2/3 trial of AZD1222 (ChAdOx1 nCoV-19) in healthy adults. Trial participant PBMC samples were collected at day 0 and day 28 after the second dose for TCRbeta chain sequencing. General conclusions and limits of the study: Participants were mostly white British, with more females than males. The authors suggested clonal diversity may have been underestimated. Vaccine-associated CD4 TCRs spanned the whole spike protein, with dominant responses in regions 160-218 and 743-854. After two AZD1222 doses, spike-specific TCR breadth and depth were significantly higher than at day 0 and than in MenACWY recipients. In the small 56-69-year group, the increase in depth fell short of significance, most likely because of low power. Because no samples from the day 14 peak response were available, repertoires could be characterized only after the peak T cell response. Conclusions about previously exposed vaccinees were limited because only six AZD1222 recipients were SARS-CoV-2 seropositive at baseline. Nearly half of unique spike-specific TCRs reportedly recognized epitopes outside regions mutated in the B.1.351 and B.1.1.7 variants.

The rearrangement combines TRBV6-6 with TRBJ2-7; D gene: possibly TRBD1, on 5 matching bases. The sequencing used peripheral blood, collected on day 0 of MenACWY control vaccination. This receptor was identified in an adult in good health. The CDR3 protein: CASSYLVGRAYEQYF. The nucleotide sequence is given as TGTGCCAGCAGTTACTTGGTAGGCAGGGCCTACGAGCAGTACTTC.